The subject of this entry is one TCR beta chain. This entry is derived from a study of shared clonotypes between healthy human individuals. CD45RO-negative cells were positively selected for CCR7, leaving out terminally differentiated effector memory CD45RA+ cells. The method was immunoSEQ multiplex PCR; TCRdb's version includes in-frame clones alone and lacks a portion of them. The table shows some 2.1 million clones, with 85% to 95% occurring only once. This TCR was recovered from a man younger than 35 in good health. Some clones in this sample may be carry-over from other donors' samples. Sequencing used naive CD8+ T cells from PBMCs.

The CDR3 sequence: CASSMRVDTQYF. The CDR3 nucleotides are TGTGCCAGTAGTATGCGAGTGGATACGCAGTATTTT. The chain recombines TRBV19 with TRBJ2-3, with no clear D. Germline lookup yields CDR1 LNHDA and CDR2 SQIVND (reference sequence). The CDR3 has 12 residues. The V and J ends lost 3 bases and 6 bases respectively, with 7 bases between them.